The sequence of this T cell receptor beta chain was determined in a study of blood T cell repertoires in COVID-19. The CDR3 runs 15 residues. Germline values: CDR1 SGHRS, CDR2 YFSETQ. V lost 0 bases, J lost 6 bases, and 12 bases lay in between. Clones were sequenced by immunoSEQ multiplex PCR, and TCRdb holds only the in-frame ones, with some missing. The sample has over 250,000 clones, approximately 84% seen once; the top ten hold roughly 1.5%. This clonotype was obtained from a human donor with COVID-19, enrolled during active disease. The donor label of this sample is uncertain. The sequencing input was peripheral blood. The chain links TRBV5-1 to TRBJ2-2; D is possibly TRBD2 (6 bases). The CDR3, as DNA: TGCGCCAGCAGCTTGGCCGAAGGGAGGTCCGGGGAGCTGTTTTTT. Its translation: CASSLAEGRSGELFF.